This T cell receptor (beta chain) originates from a study of T cell responses to AZD1222 COVID-19 vaccine. Broader study findings: Among the donors, most were white British and more were female, and clonal diversity was possibly underestimated.

V dropped 4 bases and J dropped 7; count of bases not matched to a gene: 4. The CDR3 runs to 13 residues. Germline-derived CDR1 and CDR2 are LNHDA and SQIVND (reference sequence). This clone was observed a single time. Its antigen remains unknown. Assay used: immunoSEQ multiplex PCR; TCRdb lists only in-frame clones, some missing. Counted here are fewer than 150,000 clones, 92% occurring once; the ten biggest clones make up under 9%. The sequencing here drew on peripheral blood, taken 28 days after the second AZD1222 dose. This TCR was recovered from an adult who received the AZD1222 COVID-19 vaccine. The rearrangement uses TRBV19 and TRBJ2-1; TRBD2 aligns across 7 bases. CDR3 bases: TGTGCCAGTAGTAGCGGGAGTTTGAATGAGCAGTTCTTC. Translation gives CASSSGSLNEQFF. Full variable domain (outside the CDR3, taken from reference TRBV19 and TRBJ2-1): DGGITQSPKYLFRKEGQNVTLSCEQNLNHDAMYWYRQDPGQGLRLIYYSQIVNDFQKGDIAEGYSVSREKKESFPLTVTSAQKNPTAFYLCASSSGSLNEQFFGPGTRLTVL.